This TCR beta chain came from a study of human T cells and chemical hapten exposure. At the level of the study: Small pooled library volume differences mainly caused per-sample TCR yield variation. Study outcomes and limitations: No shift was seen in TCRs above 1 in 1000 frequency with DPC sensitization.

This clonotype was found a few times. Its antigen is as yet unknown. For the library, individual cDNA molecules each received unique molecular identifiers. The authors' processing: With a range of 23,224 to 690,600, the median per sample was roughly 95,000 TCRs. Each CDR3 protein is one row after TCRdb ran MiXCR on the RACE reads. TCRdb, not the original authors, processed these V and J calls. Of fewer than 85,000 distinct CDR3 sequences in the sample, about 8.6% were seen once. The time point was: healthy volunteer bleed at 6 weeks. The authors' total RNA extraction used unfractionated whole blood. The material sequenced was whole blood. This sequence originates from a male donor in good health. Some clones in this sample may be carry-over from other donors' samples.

For the CDR3, the DNA is TGCGCCAGCAGCCAAGATAGGGGGCGCAATCAGCCCCAGCATTTT. Translation: CASSQDRGRNQPQHF. The chain links TRBV4-3 to TRBJ1-5, with TRBD1 matching over 7 bases. The germline V gene encodes CDR1 LGHNA and CDR2 YSLEER. V dropped 0 bases and J dropped 2; count of bases not matched to a gene: 1. The CDR3 totals 15 residues.